Listed here are 9 T cell receptor beta chains from one sample, sequenced in a study of T cells in Graves' hyperthyroidism and ophthalmopathy. Authors of the study amplified TCR beta CDR3 regions from RNA transcripts. With the HTBI primer set, the TCR CDR3 went through a first round of RT-PCR. TCRdb used MiXCR to reprocess the multiplex PCR reads, holding one entry per CDR3 protein. This repertoire shows 660,000 or so distinct CDR3 sequences, about a fifth found once; its top ten account for 34%. Sequencing input: blood. The origin of the receptors is a man aged 25 to 40 with Graves' ophthalmopathy.

This clonotype has just one count. The rearrangement uses TRBV13 and TRBJ2-1; D perhaps matches TRBD1 (5 bases). CDR3 length: 16 amino acids. Trimming left V 6 bases short and J 5 bases short, with 20 bases between. CDR1 PRHDT and CDR2 FYEKMQ come from the germline V gene (reference sequence). The chain's CDR3 is CASSYLTDSHHNEQFF. In DNA, the CDR3 is TGTGCCAGCAGTTACTTGACAGATAGCCACCACAATGAGCAGTTCTTC.

This clonotype was seen repeatedly, ten times or more. V is TRBV28 and J is TRBJ2-1, with D possibly matching TRBD1 (5 bases). Germline CDR1 is MDHEN and CDR2 is SYDVKM. The CDR3 sequence is 14 residues long. V lost 3 bases and J 7 bases, leaving 13 bases between the germline ends. The CDR3 sequence: CASSFQGLGNEQFF. DNA for the CDR3: TGTGCCAGCAGTTTCCAGGGATTGGGTAATGAGCAGTTCTTC.

Remarks on this clonotype: The junction does not match germline at one end; this may be a read error. The chain carries TRBV11-3 and TRBJ1-5, with D possibly being TRBD1 (5 bases). CDR3 length: 16 amino acids. Germline CDR1 is SGHNT and CDR2 is YENEEA. CDR3 coding DNA: TGTGCCGGCAGCCCCGTAGAGGCAGGGAGCAATCAGCCCCAGCATTTT. This encodes CAGSPVEAGSNQPQHF.

The V call is TRBV19, the J call TRBJ1-5; maybe TRBD1 (5 bases). This CDR3 spans 14 amino acids. Trimming cost V 4 bases and J 2 bases, with 9 bases left between them. Germline V CDR1 and CDR2: LNHDA, SQIVND (reference sequence). The CDR3 region is CASSKGMGNQPQHF. CDR3 nucleotides: TGTGCCAGTAGTAAGGGGATGGGCAATCAGCCCCAGCATTTT. The full variable domain, completed using reference TRBV19 and TRBJ1-5, is DGGITQSPKYLFRKEGQNVTLSCEQNLNHDAMYWYRQDPGQGLRLIYYSQIVNDFQKGDIAEGYSVSREKKESFPLTVTSAQKNPTAFYLCASSKGMGNQPQHFGDGTRLSIL.

This clonotype was picked up a small number of times. This chain connects TRBV7-9 to TRBJ2-1, with D possibly matching TRBD2 (5 bases). Trimming removed 3 bases at V and 0 bases at J, with 15 bases between. Germline CDR1 SEHNR, CDR2 FQNEAQ (reference sequence). This CDR3 contains 17 residues. The CDR3 protein is CASSFRGSGGSYNEQFF. As DNA, the CDR3 is TGTGCCAGCAGCTTTCGAGGCAGCGGAGGCTCCTACAATGAGCAGTTCTTC.

The chain recombines TRBV5-5 with TRBJ1-3; no definite D call. V dropped 3 bases and J dropped 0 bases, with 10 bases sitting between them. The length of the CDR3 is 15 residues. CDR1 is SGHKS and CDR2 is YYEKEE in the germline V gene (reference sequence). The CDR3: CASSSGLTSGNTIYF. The CDR3 DNA is TGTGCCAGCAGCTCTGGACTGACCTCTGGAAACACCATATATTTT.

This chain connects TRBV27 to TRBJ2-7; 12 nucleotides agree with TRBD2. The germline CDR1 and CDR2 sequences are MNHEY and SMNVEV (reference sequence). This CDR3 has 20 residues. The V and J ends lost 0 bases and 2 bases, in that order; junction bases with no gene match: 14. In DNA, the CDR3 is TGTGCCAGCAGTTTATCCCCCCCCGGGACTAGCGGGTCATTTGCCTACGAGCAGTACTTC. This translates into CASSLSPPGTSGSFAYEQYF.

This chain connects TRBV9 to TRBJ2-7, with TRBD1 matching over 8 bases. After removal of 0 bases from V and 4 bases from J, the junction contained 6 bases not matched to a gene. Per germline, CDR1 SGDLS and CDR2 YYNGEE. The CDR3 loop spans 15 amino acids. The CDR3 DNA sequence: TGTGCCAGCAGCGTAGGGGTCAGACAGGGGTACGAGCAGTACTTC. This translates into CASSVGVRQGYEQYF.

This clonotype appeared many times. The chain employs TRBV6-1 and TRBJ2-7; 9 bases align to TRBD1. The germline gives CDR1 MNHNS, CDR2 SASEGT. The CDR3 has 14 residues. V dropped 6 bases and J dropped 2; count of bases not matched to a gene: 5. In nucleotides, the CDR3 is TGTGCCAGCAGAGAGGACAGGGGTCCCTACGAGCAGTACTTC. Translated: CASREDRGPYEQYF.